Given below is one T cell receptor beta chain in context. The sample belongs to a study of blood T cell repertoires in COVID-19. The CDR3 has 15 residues. Trimming took 4 bases from V and 1 from J; bases not matched to a gene: 3. CDR1 and CDR2 from the germline V gene are LNHDA and SQIVND (reference sequence). Profiling relied on immunoSEQ multiplex PCR, and the TCRdb table lists in-frame clones only, not all of them. The table shows about 280,000 clones, with 65% to 90% occurring only once. Sequenced material: peripheral blood. The rearrangement links TRBV19 to TRBJ1-5; 8 bases agree with TRBD1. This receptor was identified in a man aged 45 to 65 with active or convalescent COVID-19. As DNA, the CDR3 is TGTGCCAGTAGTACCCAGGGGGCGAGCAATCAGCCCCAGCATTTT. Translation: CASSTQGASNQPQHF.